This TCR beta chain was recorded in a study of technical replicates of blood from a few donors. The V gene lost 5 bases and the J gene lost 6 bases, with 7 bases spanning the gap. The CDR3 extends over 12 amino acids. Germline lookup yields CDR1 MDHEN and CDR2 SYDVKM. The protocol was immunoSEQ multiplex PCR, while the TCRdb copy is restricted to in-frame clones and leaves out a portion. The sample contains about 74,000 clones, approximately 95% of which appear only once. V is TRBV28 and J is TRBJ2-2, with D unclear. Material: T cells isolated from PBMCs. This sequence originates from a human donor in good health. The CDR3 loop is CASSPGPGELFF. The CDR3 nucleotides are TGTGCCAGCAGTCCCGGTCCCGGGGAGCTGTTTTTT.